Sequencing of this TCR beta chain was carried out in a study of beta chain features in type 1 diabetes. The sample holds a few counts of this clone. V lost 6 bases, J lost 3 bases, and 8 bases stayed unmatched. Germline V gene lookup returns CDR1 MDHEN and CDR2 SYDVKM. This CDR3 is 15 amino acids long. Expressed TCRB transcripts got sequenced, as all isolated RNA was reverse transcribed. Some clones are missing from TCRdb's copy, which holds only in-frame ones; the method was immunoSEQ multiplex PCR. Of about 40,000 clones listed, about 50% are singletons. The sequence was collected from a woman in her 30s in good health. V gene TRBV28 combines with J gene TRBJ2-7; 10 bases are a match to TRBD2. The sample consisted of stem cell memory CD4+ T cells from blood. The CDR3 DNA is TGTGCCAGCAGCCTTAGCGGGAGGCCTCTCTACGAGCAGTACTTC. It yields the protein CASSLSGRPLYEQYF.